The rows below give T cell receptor beta chains drawn from one sample of a study of T cell responses to AZD1222 COVID-19 vaccine. The protocol was immunoSEQ multiplex PCR, while the TCRdb copy is restricted to in-frame clones and leaves out a portion. The repertoire holds about 130,000 clones, 80% to 95% seen once, with about 3.5% in the top ten. The source material was peripheral blood, sampled on day 0 of AZD1222 vaccination. The origin of the receptors is an adult in good health. The CDR3 runs from the conserved cysteine through the conserved F or W. Each record gives: D gene, clone size, V gene, CDR3 length, J gene, CDR3 protein, CDR3 DNA. The D gene is left open where the match is weak. For some rows the clone size is stated as once, few or many, or as a class when expanded; others skip it.

.	.	TRBV7-8	14	TRBJ2-5	CASSLRGGVETQYF	TGTGCCAGCAGCTTACGGGGTGGGGTGGAGACCCAGTACTTC
TRBD2	.	TRBV19	14	TRBJ2-1	CASSSYSGNNEQFF	TGTGCCAGTAGTTCATATAGCGGGAACAATGAGCAGTTCTTC
.	.	TRBV15	14	TRBJ2-6	CATSDRGGANVLTF	TGTGCCACGTCTGACAGAGGTGGGGCCAACGTCCTGACTTTC
.	.	TRBV2	16	TRBJ1-5	CASNLNQGKSNQPQHF	TGTGCCAGCAACTTGAATCAAGGTAAAAGCAATCAGCCCCAGCATTTT
.	once	TRBV5-1	13	TRBJ1-6	CASSLDGVSPLHF	TGCGCCAGCAGCCTGGACGGGGTTTCACCCCTCCACTTT
.	.	TRBV29-1	13	TRBJ1-2	CSVGANINYGYTF	TGCAGCGTTGGGGCTAACATTAACTATGGCTACACCTTC
.	.	TRBV28	13	TRBJ2-7	CASSRTYSYEQYF	TGTGCCAGCAGTAGGACTTACTCCTACGAGCAGTACTTC
.	.	TRBV5-1	15	TRBJ1-3	CASSLAGESGNTIYF	TGCGCCAGCAGCTTGGCCGGAGAATCTGGAAACACCATATATTTT
TRBD2	.	TRBV15	15	TRBJ2-1	CATSRLTGGALEQFF	TGTGCCACCAGCAGACTCACGGGAGGGGCACTCGAGCAGTTCTTC
.	.	TRBV19	13	TRBJ2-1	CSTGSGRYNEQFF	TGCTCCACAGGCAGCGGTCGCTACAATGAGCAGTTCTTC
.	.	TRBV7-2	16	TRBJ2-7	CASSLGWGRNSYEQYF	TGTGCCAGCAGCCTCGGATGGGGGAGGAACTCCTACGAGCAGTACTTC
TRBD1	.	TRBV15	15	TRBJ1-2	CATSRVRQGGYGYTF	TGTGCCACCAGCAGGGTTCGACAGGGCGGCTATGGCTACACCTTC
.	.	TRBV24-1	13	TRBJ2-2	CATSAENTGELFF	TGTGCCACCAGTGCTGAGAACACCGGGGAGCTGTTTTTT
.	.	TRBV19	15	TRBJ1-2	CASSIPGRSVYGYTF	TGTGCCAGTAGTATTCCCGGCAGGTCGGTCTATGGCTACACCTTT
TRBD1	.	TRBV3-1/TRBV3-2	15	TRBJ1-4	CASSQGQGAGEKLFF	TGTGCCAGCAGCCAAGGGCAGGGGGCGGGTGAAAAACTGTTTTTT
.	.	TRBV10-1	13	TRBJ2-2	CASSDNGAGELFF	TGCGCCAGCAGTGACAATGGGGCCGGGGAGCTGTTTTTT
.	.	TRBV6-5	11	TRBJ1-1	CASSYVGEAFF	TGTGCCAGCAGTTACGTGGGGGAGGCTTTCTTT
TRBD1	.	TRBV30	15	TRBJ1-5	CAWRTGTGGNQPQHF	TGTGCCTGGAGAACCGGGACAGGGGGCAATCAGCCCCAGCATTTT
.	once	TRBV5-1	13	TRBJ2-2	CASSLASAGELFF	TGCGCCAGCAGCTTGGCCTCTGCAGGGGAGCTGTTTTTT
TRBD2	.	TRBV27	14	TRBJ2-7	CASIGLAGGGEQYF	TGTGCCAGCATTGGACTAGCGGGAGGGGGAGAGCAGTACTTC
TRBD1	once	TRBV27	17	TRBJ2-1	CASSLPRQGSSYNEQFF	TGTGCCAGCAGTTTACCCCGACAGGGGAGCTCCTACAATGAGCAGTTCTTC
TRBD1	.	TRBV5-1	16	TRBJ2-7	CASSPTRTGGGYEQYF	TGCGCCAGCAGCCCGACCAGAACAGGGGGCGGCTACGAGCAGTACTTC
.	.	TRBV7-2	14	TRBJ1-2	CASSLEGGLVGYTF	TGTGCCAGCAGCTTAGAAGGAGGGTTGGTGGGCTACACCTTC
TRBD1	.	TRBV18	16	TRBJ2-2	CASSRGTGKNTGELFF	TGTGCCAGCTCACGAGGGACAGGGAAGAACACCGGGGAGCTGTTTTTT
.	.	TRBV28	15	TRBJ2-1	CASSLWRDSDNEQFF	TGTGCCAGCAGTTTATGGCGGGACAGCGACAATGAGCAGTTCTTC
.	.	TRBV6-4	13	TRBJ2-1	CASSGLRGREQFF	TGTGCCAGCAGTGGCTTGAGGGGCCGGGAGCAGTTCTTC
.	.	TRBV24-1	15	TRBJ2-7	CATSDTKEGSYEQYF	TGTGCCACCAGTGACACAAAGGAAGGTTCCTACGAGCAGTACTTC
TRBD2	.	TRBV18	18	TRBJ2-1	CASSPVGPGLAGYNEQFF	TGTGCCAGCTCACCAGTTGGTCCGGGACTAGCGGGATACAATGAGCAGTTCTTC
.	.	TRBV19	15	TRBJ2-7	CASSPRPEVSHEQYF	TGTGCCAGTAGTCCTCGCCCTGAGGTGTCCCACGAGCAGTACTTC
.	.	TRBV19	12	TRBJ1-1	CASITWGTEAFF	TGTGCCAGCATAACCTGGGGAACTGAAGCTTTCTTT
.	.	TRBV19	16	TRBJ1-2	CASSIGGGMDLYGYTF	TGTGCCAGTAGTATAGGAGGGGGGATGGATCTCTATGGCTACACCTTC
TRBD2	.	TRBV5-1	14	TRBJ2-7	CASSLSGSSYEQYF	TGCGCCAGCAGCCTTAGCGGGAGCTCCTACGAGCAGTACTTC
.	.	TRBV10-3	12	TRBJ1-2	CAITPDSYGYTF	TGTGCCATCACCCCGGACAGCTATGGCTACACCTTC
.	.	TRBV5-1	14	TRBJ2-7	CASSFVGEPYEQYF	TGCGCCAGCAGCTTCGTAGGGGAGCCCTACGAGCAGTACTTC
.	.	TRBV27	14	TRBJ2-2	CASGYRDGAGELFF	TGTGCCAGCGGATACAGGGACGGGGCCGGGGAGCTGTTTTTT
.	.	TRBV13	16	TRBJ2-7	CASSLVGARTGRAQYF	TGTGCCAGCAGCTTAGTTGGAGCACGGACAGGGAGGGCGCAGTACTTC
.	once	TRBV27	14	TRBJ1-1	CASSFRLQHTEAFF	TGTGCCAGCAGTTTTAGGCTTCAGCACACTGAAGCTTTCTTT
.	.	TRBV18	13	TRBJ2-3	CASSPGNADTQYF	TGTGCCAGCTCACCCGGGAACGCAGATACGCAGTATTTT
.	.	TRBV19	15	TRBJ2-7	CASTPGDTGTYEQYF	TGTGCCAGTACTCCGGGGGACACGGGAACCTACGAGCAGTACTTC
.	.	TRBV5-1	16	TRBJ1-1	CASSLEGVYLNTEAFF	TGCGCCAGCAGCTTGGAAGGGGTGTACCTGAACACTGAAGCTTTCTTT
.	.	TRBV13	18	TRBJ2-3	CASSSPRGVASGTDTQYF	TGTGCCAGCAGCTCCCCCCGGGGAGTAGCGTCGGGAACAGATACGCAGTATTTT
.	.	TRBV7-9	15	TRBJ2-7	CASSLAAGGTDEQYF	TGTGCCAGCAGCTTAGCGGCAGGGGGGACCGACGAGCAGTACTTC
TRBD1	.	TRBV6-5	14	TRBJ1-2	CASSQRQGNDGYTF	TGTGCCAGCAGCCAAAGACAGGGGAACGATGGCTACACCTTC
TRBD1	.	TRBV19	13	TRBJ1-1	CASSATGGTEAFF	TGTGCCAGTAGTGCTACAGGGGGCACTGAAGCTTTCTTT
.	.	TRBV5-1	15	TRBJ1-4	CASSPPPGTGEKLFF	TGCGCCAGCAGCCCGCCCCCGGGAACGGGTGAAAAACTGTTTTTT
.	few	TRBV6-2/TRBV6-3	11	TRBJ1-1	CASSYLGEAFF	TGTGCCAGCAGTTACTTGGGGGAGGCTTTCTTT
.	.	TRBV19	16	TRBJ2-5	CASSNLPPNGPTAQYF	TGTGCCAGTAGTAACCTGCCCCCAAACGGCCCTACGGCCCAGTACTTC
.	.	TRBV10-2	12	TRBJ2-7	CASHDLNYEQYF	TGCGCCAGTCATGACCTAAACTACGAGCAGTACTTC
TRBD1	.	TRBV6-2/TRBV6-3	19	TRBJ1-1	CASSYTGTAANKLNTEAFF	TGTGCCAGCAGTTACACGGGGACAGCCGCCAATAAATTGAACACTGAAGCTTTCTTT
.	.	TRBV10-1	15	TRBJ1-3	CASSDQKRSGNTIYF	TGCGCCAGCAGTGACCAGAAACGCTCTGGAAACACCATATATTTT
.	.	TRBV11-2	16	TRBJ1-1	CASSLVFPEMNTEAFF	TGTGCCAGCAGCTTAGTTTTTCCGGAGATGAACACTGAAGCTTTCTTT
.	.	TRBV10-2	14	TRBJ1-2	CASSEGRENYGYTF	TGCGCCAGCAGTGAGGGCAGGGAAAACTATGGCTACACCTTC
.	once	TRBV12-3/TRBV12-4	13	TRBJ1-3	CASSFSGGNTIYF	TGTGCCAGCAGTTTTTCAGGTGGAAACACCATATATTTT
TRBD1	.	TRBV6-4	15	TRBJ1-4	CASSEEGTGVEKLFF	TGTGCCAGCAGTGAAGAAGGGACAGGGGTTGAAAAACTGTTTTTT
TRBD2	.	TRBV6-6	14	TRBJ2-2	CASRSGRDTGELFF	TGTGCCAGCAGGTCGGGGAGGGACACCGGGGAGCTGTTTTTT
TRBD1	.	TRBV2	15	TRBJ2-7	CASSVNNRGPGEQYF	TGTGCCAGCAGTGTGAATAACAGGGGGCCGGGCGAGCAGTACTTC
.	.	TRBV6-2/TRBV6-3	17	TRBJ1-5	CASSWRPGESPYQPQHF	TGTGCCAGCAGTTGGCGGCCAGGGGAGTCCCCTTATCAGCCCCAGCATTTT